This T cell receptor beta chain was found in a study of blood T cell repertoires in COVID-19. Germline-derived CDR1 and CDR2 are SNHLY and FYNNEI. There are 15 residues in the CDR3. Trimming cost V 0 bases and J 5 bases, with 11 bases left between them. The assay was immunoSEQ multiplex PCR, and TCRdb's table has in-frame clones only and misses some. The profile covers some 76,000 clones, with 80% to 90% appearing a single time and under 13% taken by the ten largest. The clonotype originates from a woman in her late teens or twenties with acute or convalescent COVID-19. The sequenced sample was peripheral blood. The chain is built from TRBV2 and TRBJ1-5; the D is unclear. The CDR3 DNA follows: TGTGCCAGCAGTGAAGCGCGGTCGAGAGATCAGCCCCAGCATTTT. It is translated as CASSEARSRDQPQHF.